At least ten counts were recorded for the clone carrying this T cell receptor beta chain. Its antigen is not identified. This entry comes from a study of regulatory T cells in long-lasting Graves disease. General study findings and limits: The number of shared public clonotypes was higher in persistent patients (roughly 3,000) than new patients (966). Study of thyroid tissue was not done, with only peripheral blood studied. The study found lower TCR diversity in persistent Graves' patients than in newly diagnosed ones.

CDR3-region Arm-PCR and iRepertoire HTBI primers produced the TCR beta libraries. Original handling: The study identified roughly 59 TRBV and about 14 TRBJ segments across samples. TCRdb analysed the multiplex PCR reads with MiXCR anew, one entry per CDR3 protein. TCRdb assigned the V and J calls; the authors' analysis was not used. The sample carries approximately 360,000 distinct CDR3 sequences, roughly 25% recorded once. This sample's time point: persistent/refractory GD, antithyroid drugs over 5 years with positive TRAb. Generation of the TCR library employed RNA extracted from PBMCs. The source was peripheral blood mononuclear cells (PBMCs), collected when the disease was refractory, from a patient treated with antithyroid drugs. This receptor was obtained from a woman aged 40 to 49 with Graves disease.

For the CDR3, the DNA is TGTGCCAGCAGTTCCCCGACATGGGGCAGTTCGAATTCACCCCTCCACTTT. This codes for CASSSPTWGSSNSPLHF. The gene calls are TRBV28 and TRBJ1-6, with D possibly being TRBD1 (5 bases). The CDR3 totals 17 residues. CDR1 is MDHEN, CDR2 SYDVKM, per germline. The V end was cut by 4 bases, the J end by 7 bases, with 20 bases between.